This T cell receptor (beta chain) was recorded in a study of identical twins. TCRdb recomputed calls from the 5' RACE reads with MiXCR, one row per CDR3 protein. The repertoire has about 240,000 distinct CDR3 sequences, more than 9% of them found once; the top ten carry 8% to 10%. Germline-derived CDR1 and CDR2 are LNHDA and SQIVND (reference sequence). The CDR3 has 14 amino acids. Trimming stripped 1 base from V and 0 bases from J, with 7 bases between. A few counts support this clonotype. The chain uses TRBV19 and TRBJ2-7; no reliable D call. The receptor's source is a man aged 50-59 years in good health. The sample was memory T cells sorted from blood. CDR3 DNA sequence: TGTGCCAGTAGTATAGTTGGCAGCTCCTACGAGCAGTACTTC. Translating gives CASSIVGSSYEQYF.